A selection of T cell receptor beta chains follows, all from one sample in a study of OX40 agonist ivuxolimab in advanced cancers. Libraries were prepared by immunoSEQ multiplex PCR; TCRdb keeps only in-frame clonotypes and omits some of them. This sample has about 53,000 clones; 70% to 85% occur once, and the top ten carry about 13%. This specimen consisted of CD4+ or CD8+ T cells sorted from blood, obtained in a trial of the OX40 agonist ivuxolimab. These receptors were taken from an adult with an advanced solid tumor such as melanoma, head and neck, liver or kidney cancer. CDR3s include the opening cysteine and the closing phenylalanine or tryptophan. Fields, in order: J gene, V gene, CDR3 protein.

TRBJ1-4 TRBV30 CAWSLPWGVTNEKLFF
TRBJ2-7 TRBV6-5 CASSYGSGQGGNEQYF
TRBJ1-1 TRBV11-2 CASSQSFLAFF
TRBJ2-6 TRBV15 CATSRGVFGSGANVLTF
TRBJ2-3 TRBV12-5 CASGLGTSGSRADTQYF
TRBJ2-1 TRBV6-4 CASRRGNEQFF
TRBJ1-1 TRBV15 CATSREYIGGGVEAFF
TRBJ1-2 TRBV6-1 CASSSGTAASYGYTF
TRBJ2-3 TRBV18 CASSYTGRSTLTDTQYF
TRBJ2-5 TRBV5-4 CASSLRLAVETQYF
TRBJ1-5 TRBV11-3 CASSFDVQGRKPQHF
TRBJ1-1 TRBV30 CAWEGQLNTEAFF
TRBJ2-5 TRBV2 CASSRRVAQETQYF
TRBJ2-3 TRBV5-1 CASSLEQGDADTQYF
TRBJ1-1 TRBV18 CASSPGTGNMNTEAFF
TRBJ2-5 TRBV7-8 CASSWGLAGQETQYF
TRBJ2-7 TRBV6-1 CASSERSGNSYEQYF
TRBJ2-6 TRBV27 CASSPISRIGGAFGANVLTF
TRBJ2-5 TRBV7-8 CASSLPSSGRRETQYF
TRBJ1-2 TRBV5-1 CASSSQGATYGYTF
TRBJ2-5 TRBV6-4 CASSSHRSPKWETQYF
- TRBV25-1 CASSIRTKGSYNEQFF
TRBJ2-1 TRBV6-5 CASNTYNEQFF
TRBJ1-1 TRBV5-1 CASSPVAGINTEAFF
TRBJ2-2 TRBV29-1 CSVKKPGLDTGELFF
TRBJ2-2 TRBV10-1 CASSVDPRGTGELFF
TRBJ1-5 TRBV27 CASSPNRVGSNQPQHF
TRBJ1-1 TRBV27 CASSTRGRGRTEAFF
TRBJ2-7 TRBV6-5 CASSYSRSRGSYEQYF
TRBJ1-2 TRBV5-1 CASSLDGQETYSYTF